This entry lists 21 T cell receptor beta chains sequenced from one sample in a study of shared clonotypes between healthy human individuals. Here immunoSEQ multiplex PCR was the method, and the copy in TCRdb shows in-frame clones only, minus some. The data hold 2.3 million or so clones, with just over 90% observed a single time. Sequenced: naive CD4+ T cells from PBMCs. Subset given: CD45RA+ positively selected. These receptor sequences come from a man aged 18 to 30 in good health. Some clones in this sample may be carry-over from other donors' samples.

The rearrangement links TRBV11-1 to TRBJ2-2; D is unresolved. The length of the CDR3 is 14 residues. Per the germline V gene, CDR1 is SGHAT and CDR2 is FQDESV (reference sequence). With 2 bases removed from V and 6 bases from J, the gap between germline ends came to 10 bases. This CDR3 is CASSLFGPAGELFF. The CDR3, as DNA: TGTGCCAGCAGCTTATTCGGCCCGGCCGGGGAGCTGTTTTTT. Using reference TRBV11-1 and TRBJ2-2 for the parts outside the CDR3, the full variable domain is EAEVAQSPRYKITEKSQAVAFWCDPISGHATLYWYRQILGQGPELLVQFQDESVVDDSQLPKDRFSAERLKGVDSTLKIQPAELGDSAMYLCASSLFGPAGELFFGEGSRLTVL.

V gene TRBV6-6 combines with J gene TRBJ2-7; D may be TRBD1 (6 bases). The CDR3 has 16 residues. CDR1 and CDR2 from the germline V gene are MNHNY and SVGAGI (reference sequence). V shed 0 bases and J shed 3 bases, with 15 bases lying between them. The chain's CDR3 is CASSYSSQGTNYEQYF. In nucleotides, the CDR3 is TGTGCCAGCAGTTACTCGAGTCAGGGGACCAACTACGAGCAGTACTTC.

The genes are TRBV2 and TRBJ1-1; TRBD1 might be the D (6 bases). Germline V gene sequence: CDR1 SNHLY, CDR2 FYNNEI. The length of the CDR3 is 15 residues. V was clipped by 4 bases and J by 4 bases, with 16 bases between them. This chain's CDR3 is CASSVLTGDLTEAFF. The CDR3, as DNA: TGTGCCAGCAGTGTTCTGACAGGCGACCTCACTGAAGCTTTCTTT.

The chain recombines TRBV7-9 with TRBJ1-1; D is ambiguous. Germline CDR1 is SEHNR and CDR2 is FQNEAQ (reference sequence). Trimming pared 1 base from V and 10 bases from J, leaving 7 bases between. This CDR3 contains 11 residues. The CDR3 here is CASSLGALAFF. CDR3 DNA: TGTGCCAGCAGCTTAGGCGCGTTAGCTTTCTTT.

The CDR3 sequence: CASSQDPQGSYYGYTF. The CDR3 DNA reads as TGCGCCAGCAGCCAAGATCCCCAGGGGTCTTACTATGGCTACACCTTC. The chain couples TRBV4-1 to TRBJ1-2; D is perhaps TRBD1 (6 bases). CDR3 length: 16 residues. Trimming left V 0 bases short and J 3 bases short, with 14 bases between. CDR1 and CDR2 from the germline V gene are MGHRA and YSYEKL.

The V and J genes are TRBV27 and TRBJ1-2; 10 bases match TRBD1. Trimming cost V 5 bases and J 6 bases; bases outside gene matches: 12. This CDR3 has 16 amino acids. CDR1 and CDR2 (germline): MNHEY, SMNVEV (reference sequence). The CDR3 DNA sequence: TGTGCCAGCAGTGCCTATACTCCCGGGACAGGGGATGGCTACACCTTC. Its protein is CASSAYTPGTGDGYTF.

A note on this clone: The same CDR3 arises from other DNA sequences in this sample as well. The chain has TRBV7-3 and TRBJ2-2; D ambiguous. Deletions cut 5 bases from V and 0 bases from J, with 7 bases between. This CDR3 region has 14 residues. From germline, CDR1 is SGHTA and CDR2 FQGTGA. The CDR3 DNA reads as TGTGCCAGCAGCCTCCTATCGAACACCGGGGAGCTGTTTTTT. Translation: CASSLLSNTGELFF.

The chain couples TRBV5-6 to TRBJ2-3; 8 bases align to TRBD1. Losses at the gene ends were 3 bases for V and 2 bases for J; bases not matched to a gene: 5. This CDR3 is 15 amino acids long. Germline values: CDR1 SGHDT, CDR2 YYEEEE. As DNA, the CDR3 is TGTGCCAGCAGCTCCTCGGGACAGGTCACAGATACGCAGTATTTT. It yields the protein CASSSSGQVTDTQYF.

The CDR3 coding sequence is TGCAGCGTTGAAGATGGGGGGACAACCCGGGGGTATGGCTACACCTTC. Amino acids: CSVEDGGTTRGYGYTF. V and J are TRBV29-1 and TRBJ1-2; D may be TRBD1 (6 bases). The CDR3 is made up of 16 amino acids. The V gene's germline CDR1 is SQVTM and CDR2 ANQGSEA. The V end lost 0 bases, the J end lost 5 bases, and 19 bases lay between the germline ends.

J is TRBJ2-3 and V is TRBV4-2; 9 bases align to TRBD2. The germline V gene has CDR1 LGHNA and CDR2 YNFKEQ. Trimming took 0 bases from V and 0 from J; bases not matched to a gene: 4. The CDR3 has 17 amino acids. This CDR3 is CASSQEGTSLSTDTQYF. The CDR3 DNA sequence: TGTGCCAGCAGCCAAGAAGGGACTAGCTTGAGCACAGATACGCAGTATTTT.

This sequence joins TRBV2 and TRBJ1-4; possibly TRBD1 for D (5 bases). The CDR3 is 13 residues long. Germline lookup yields CDR1 SNHLY and CDR2 FYNNEI. Trimming cost V 5 bases and J 8 bases, with 12 bases left between them. The CDR3 is CASSRGGREKLFF. The DNA of the CDR3 is TGTGCCAGCAGTCGGGGCGGTCGGGAAAAACTGTTTTTT.

The chain links TRBV10-1 to TRBJ2-5; 8 nucleotides match TRBD2. The V gene end was trimmed by 3 bases and the J gene end by 5 bases; junction bases not matched to a gene: 5. Germline assignment: CDR1 WNHNN and CDR2 SYGVQD (reference sequence). CDR3 size: 14 residues. The CDR3 region is CASSESRGRETQYF. The CDR3 DNA follows: TGCGCCAGCAGTGAATCTCGCGGGAGGGAGACCCAGTACTTC.

The chain recombines TRBV15 with TRBJ1-5; D might be TRBD1 (6 bases). The V gene's germline CDR1 is LNHNV and CDR2 YYDKDF (reference sequence). V lost 1 base to trimming and J lost 4 bases, with 20 bases between them. The CDR3 is 18 amino acids. The CDR3 is CATSRGQQGRNGNQPQHF. CDR3 nucleotides: TGTGCCACCAGCAGAGGCCAGCAGGGGAGGAATGGGAATCAGCCCCAGCATTTT.

The rearrangement joins TRBV6-1 to TRBJ1-2; no clear D. CDR1 is MNHNS and CDR2 is SASEGT in the germline V gene. This CDR3 is built from 12 residues. Trimming shortened V by 0 bases and J by 7 bases, and 6 bases separated the two germline ends. CDR3 nucleotide sequence: TGTGCCAGCAGTGAAGCGGAGGGTGGCTACACCTTC. It codes for CASSEAEGGYTF.

V usage is TRBV28 and J usage is TRBJ2-1; D gene uncertain. CDR1 and CDR2 from the germline V gene are MDHEN and SYDVKM. This CDR3 comprises 12 residues. The V and J ends lost 3 bases and 4 bases respectively, with 4 bases between them. The CDR3 DNA reads TGTGCCAGCAGTTTCCCGTACAATGAGCAGTTCTTC. Its protein product is CASSFPYNEQFF.

This chain links TRBV18 with TRBJ2-7; tentatively, D is TRBD1 (6 bases). Germline CDR1 and CDR2: KGHSH and LQKENI. Trimming took off 3 bases at V and 3 bases at J, with 15 bases between the two ends. CDR3 length: 15 residues. CDR3 residues: CASSPGQTTIYEQYF. DNA of the CDR3: TGTGCCAGCTCACCTGGACAGACTACCATCTACGAGCAGTACTTC.

The chain has TRBV28 and TRBJ2-6; no definite D call. The V gene's germline CDR1 is MDHEN and CDR2 SYDVKM. The CDR3 loop spans 15 amino acids. V lost 7 bases to trimming and J lost 2 bases, with 12 bases between them. CDR3 protein: CASTLNGAGANVLTF. The CDR3 coding sequence is TGTGCCAGCACCCTAAACGGCGCTGGGGCCAACGTCCTGACTTTC.

V is TRBV28 and J is TRBJ1-1; weak D call: TRBD1 (5 bases). V lost 1 base and J lost 2, with 14 bases in between. Germline V gene lookup returns CDR1 MDHEN and CDR2 SYDVKM. The CDR3 contains 16 residues. CDR3 residues: CASSLSKGAINTEAFF. CDR3 DNA sequence: TGTGCCAGCAGTTTATCGAAAGGGGCTATTAACACTGAAGCTTTCTTT. The whole variable domain, remainder taken from reference TRBV28 and TRBJ1-1, is DVKVTQSSRYLVKRTGEKVFLECVQDMDHENMFWYRQDPGLGLRLIYFSYDVKMKEKGDIPEGYSVSREKKERFSLILESASTNQTSMYLCASSLSKGAINTEAFFGQGTRLTVV.

The V gene is TRBV7-9, the J gene TRBJ2-7; TRBD2 agrees at 8 bases. The trim removed 4 bases at V and 6 bases at J, leaving 11 bases unmatched. Germline V gene lookup returns CDR1 SEHNR and CDR2 FQNEAQ (reference sequence). The CDR3 contains 15 residues. The CDR3 reads CASSSTGLVTFEQYF. CDR3 nucleotide sequence: TGTGCCAGCAGCTCCACGGGACTAGTGACGTTCGAGCAGTACTTC.

The gene calls are TRBV4-1 and TRBJ2-4; D is possibly TRBD1 or TRBD2 (7 bases each). The germline V and J ends were trimmed by 1 base and 9 bases, with 16 bases remaining between them. This CDR3 comprises 15 residues. Looked up from germline, CDR1 is MGHRA and CDR2 is YSYEKL. The CDR3 spells CASSQATGASGIQYF. The CDR3 bases are TGCGCCAGCAGCCAAGCTACAGGGGCTAGCGGCATTCAGTACTTC.

This clone was picked up a small number of times. The chain recombines TRBV9 with TRBJ1-2, with D perhaps TRBD1 (5 bases). The CDR3 is 14 residues long. Germline V gene data show CDR1 as SGDLS and CDR2 as YYNGEE. Trimming cost V 3 bases and J 3 bases, with 12 bases left between them. The CDR3: CASSAETVHYGYTF. DNA of the CDR3: TGTGCCAGCAGCGCAGAGACAGTGCACTATGGCTACACCTTC.